A single sample is the source of the 11 T cell receptor beta chains below, sequenced in a study of shared clonotypes between healthy human individuals. Sequencing was performed with immunoSEQ multiplex PCR; in TCRdb, only in-frame clones are kept and a portion is missing. The sample holds over 2 million clones; 80% to 95% are singletons and the top ten take 0.37%. What was sequenced was naive CD4+ T cells from PBMCs. Stated subset: CD45RA+ positively selected. These receptors all stem from a man between 18 and 35 years old in good health. Some clones in this sample may be carry-over from other donors' samples.

This clone was seen just once. The chain uses TRBV7-2 and TRBJ2-7, with D tentatively TRBD2 (6 bases). With 4 bases removed from V and 0 bases from J, the gap between germline ends came to 10 bases. This CDR3 has 14 amino acids. The germline V gene encodes CDR1 SGHTA and CDR2 FQGNSA. CDR3 coding DNA: TGTGCCAGCAGCTGGAGGGACCGCTCCTACGAGCAGTACTTC. Encoded protein: CASSWRDRSYEQYF. The complete variable domain, with remaining parts taken from reference TRBV7-2 and TRBJ2-7, reads GAGVSQSPSNKVTEKGKDVELRCDPISGHTALYWYRQSLGQGLEFLIYFQGNSAPDKSGLPSDRFSAERTGGSVSTLTIQRTQQEDSAVYLCASSWRDRSYEQYFGPGTRLTVT.

This clone was picked up one time. This sequence joins TRBV9 and TRBJ2-5, with 11 bases aligning to TRBD2. The CDR3 spans 16 residues. V shed 4 bases and J 4 bases; nucleotides not matched to a gene: 9. Per the germline V gene, CDR1 is SGDLS and CDR2 is YYNGEE. The CDR3 coding sequence is TGTGCCAGCAGCCCAACTAGCGGGAGTGGAGGAGAGACCCAGTACTTC. Its translation: CASSPTSGSGGETQYF.

With respect to this clone: Sequence at one end of the junction differs from germline and may be a read error. The chain is built from TRBV19 and TRBJ2-7; 11 nucleotides align to TRBD2. Germline V gives CDR1 LNHDA, CDR2 SQIVND (reference sequence). The length of the CDR3 is 16 residues. The DNA of the CDR3 is TGTGCCAGTAGTCCACCCCGACTAGCGGGAAGGTACGAGCAGTGCTTC. Protein sequence: CASSPPRLAGRYEQCF.

J is TRBJ2-4 and V is TRBV28; 14 bases are shared with TRBD2. Germline lookup yields CDR1 MDHEN and CDR2 SYDVKM. The V segment lost 5 bases and the J segment 0 bases; nucleotides outside the gene matches: 3. This CDR3 has 17 residues. The CDR3 bases are TGTGCCAGCAGTGGGACTAGCGGGAGAAGAGCCAAAAACATTCAGTACTTC. This gives the protein CASSGTSGRRAKNIQYF.

Comment on this clone: The same CDR3 also results from other DNA sequences found in this sample. This chain links TRBV19 with TRBJ1-5; D gene unclear. In germline, CDR1 is LNHDA, CDR2 SQIVND (reference sequence). V gave up 1 base and J gave up 7 bases, with 8 bases separating them. This CDR3 region has 13 residues. The CDR3: CASSIGRPQPQHF. DNA for the CDR3: TGTGCCAGTAGTATAGGTAGACCGCAGCCCCAGCATTTT.

As regards this clone: Germline is not matched at one junction end, which may reflect a read error. The V gene is TRBV5-1, the J gene TRBJ2-7; D unclear. The germline V gene has CDR1 SGHRS and CDR2 YFSETQ. The CDR3 is 14 residues long. The CDR3 region is CGSRLGGPEWEQYF. For the CDR3, the DNA is TGCGGCAGCAGGCTAGGTGGGCCGGAGTGGGAGCAGTACTTC.

V usage is TRBV5-6 and J usage is TRBJ1-2; no definite D call. V was trimmed by 4 bases and J by 8 bases, leaving 15 bases between them. This CDR3 is built from 13 residues. Germline loops: CDR1 SGHDT, CDR2 YYEEEE. CDR3 coding DNA: TGTGCCAGCAGCCTAGATCCCTCGGGGGGCTACACCTTC. Residues: CASSLDPSGGYTF.

The J gene is TRBJ2-5, the V gene TRBV5-1; weak D call: TRBD2 (5 bases). The CDR3 loop spans 14 amino acids. The germline gives CDR1 SGHRS, CDR2 YFSETQ. V dropped 0 bases and J dropped 4 bases, with 10 bases sitting between them. The CDR3 nucleotides read TGCGCCAGCAGCTTGGGCGGGCTAGTAGAGACCCAGTACTTC. Amino acid sequence: CASSLGGLVETQYF.

This clone showed up just once. The chain carries TRBV7-2 and TRBJ2-5; 7 bases line up with TRBD2. Germline values: CDR1 SGHTA, CDR2 FQGNSA. V shed 8 bases and J 5 bases; nucleotides not matched to a gene: 5. The CDR3 runs 12 residues. CDR3 DNA sequence: TGTGCCAGCCGGGACTACGGGGAGACCCAGTACTTC. It codes for CASRDYGETQYF.

This clone is a singleton in its sample. V usage is TRBV20-1 and J usage is TRBJ2-1; 7 bases fit TRBD2. This CDR3 comprises 11 residues. Germline loops: CDR1 DFQATT, CDR2 SNEGSKA (reference sequence). The CDR3 reads CSRGLVHEQFF. In DNA form, the CDR3 reads TGCAGCCGCGGACTAGTTCACGAGCAGTTCTTC.

The chain couples TRBV6-1 to TRBJ2-7; maybe TRBD2 (6 bases). Germline CDR1 and CDR2: MNHNS and SASEGT. This CDR3 has 13 amino acids. With 8 bases removed from V and 6 bases from J, the gap between germline ends came to 17 bases. For the CDR3, the DNA is TGTGCCAGCGCGGGGTCAGGGATGGGCGAGCAGTACTTC. This translates into CASAGSGMGEQYF.